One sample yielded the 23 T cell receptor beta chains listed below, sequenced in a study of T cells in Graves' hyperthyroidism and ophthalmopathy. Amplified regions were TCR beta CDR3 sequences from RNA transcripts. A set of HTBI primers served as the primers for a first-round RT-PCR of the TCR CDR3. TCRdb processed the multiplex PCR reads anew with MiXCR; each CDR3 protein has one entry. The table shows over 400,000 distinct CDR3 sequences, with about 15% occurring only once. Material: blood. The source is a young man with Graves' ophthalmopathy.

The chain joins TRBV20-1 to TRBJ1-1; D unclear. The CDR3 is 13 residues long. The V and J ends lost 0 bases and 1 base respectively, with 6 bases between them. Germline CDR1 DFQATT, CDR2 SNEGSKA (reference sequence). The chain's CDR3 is CSARDVRNTEAFF. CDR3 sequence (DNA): TGCAGTGCTAGAGATGTCAGGAACACTGAAGCTTTCTTT.

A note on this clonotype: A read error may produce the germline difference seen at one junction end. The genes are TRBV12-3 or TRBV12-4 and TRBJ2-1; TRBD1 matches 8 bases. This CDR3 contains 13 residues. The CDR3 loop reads CASSLAYRGLQVF. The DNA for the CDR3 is TGTGCCAGCAGTTTAGCGTACAGGGGGTTACAGGTCTTC.

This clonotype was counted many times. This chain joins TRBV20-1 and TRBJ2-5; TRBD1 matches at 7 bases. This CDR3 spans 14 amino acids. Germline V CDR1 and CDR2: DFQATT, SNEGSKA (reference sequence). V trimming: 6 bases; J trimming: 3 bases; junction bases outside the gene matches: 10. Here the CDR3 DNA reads TGCAGTGCACTTGTCCCCACAGGGGAAGAGACCCAGTACTTC. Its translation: CSALVPTGEETQYF.

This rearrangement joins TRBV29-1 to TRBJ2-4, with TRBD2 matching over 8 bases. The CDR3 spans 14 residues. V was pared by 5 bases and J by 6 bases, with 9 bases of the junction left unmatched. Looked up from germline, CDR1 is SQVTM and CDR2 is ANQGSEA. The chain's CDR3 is CSVQLGTSRNIQYF. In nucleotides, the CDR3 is TGCAGCGTTCAACTCGGGACTAGTCGAAACATTCAGTACTTC. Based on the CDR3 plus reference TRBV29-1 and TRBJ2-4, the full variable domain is SAVISQKPSRDICQRGTSLTIQCQVDSQVTMMFWYRQQPGQSLTLIATANQGSEATYESGFVIDKFPISRPNLTFSTLTVSNMSPEDSSIYLCSVQLGTSRNIQYFGAGTRLSVL.

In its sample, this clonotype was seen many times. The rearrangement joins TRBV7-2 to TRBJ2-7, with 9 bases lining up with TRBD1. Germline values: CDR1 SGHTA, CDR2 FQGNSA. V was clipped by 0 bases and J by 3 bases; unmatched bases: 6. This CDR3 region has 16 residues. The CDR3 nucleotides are TGTGCCAGCAGCTTAGCGGACAGGGGAACTCGCTACGAGCAGTACTTC. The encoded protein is CASSLADRGTRYEQYF.

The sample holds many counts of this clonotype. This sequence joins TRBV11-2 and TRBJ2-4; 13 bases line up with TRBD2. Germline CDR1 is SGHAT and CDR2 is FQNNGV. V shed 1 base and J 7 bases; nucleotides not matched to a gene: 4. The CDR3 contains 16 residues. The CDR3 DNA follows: TGTGCCAGCAGCTTAGTACTAGCGGGGGGGATGAACATTCAGTACTTC. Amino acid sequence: CASSLVLAGGMNIQYF. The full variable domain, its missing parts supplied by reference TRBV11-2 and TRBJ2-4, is EAGVAQSPRYKIIEKRQSVAFWCNPISGHATLYWYQQILGQGPKLLIQFQNNGVVDDSQLPKDRFSAERLKGVDSTLKIQPAKLEDSAVYLCASSLVLAGGMNIQYFGAGTRLSVL.

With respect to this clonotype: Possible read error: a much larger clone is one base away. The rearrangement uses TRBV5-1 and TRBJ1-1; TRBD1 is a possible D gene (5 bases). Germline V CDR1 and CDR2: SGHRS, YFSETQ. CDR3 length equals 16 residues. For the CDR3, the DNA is TGCGCCTGCAGCTTGGTTGCAGGGACGAGGGACACTGAAGCTTTCTTT. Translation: CACSLVAGTRDTEAFF.

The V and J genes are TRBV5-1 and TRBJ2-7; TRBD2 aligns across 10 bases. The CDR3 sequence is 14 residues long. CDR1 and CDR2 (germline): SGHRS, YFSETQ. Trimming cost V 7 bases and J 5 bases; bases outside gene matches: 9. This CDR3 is CASRASGRSHEQYF. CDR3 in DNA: TGCGCCAGCCGCGCTAGCGGGAGAAGCCACGAGCAGTACTTC.

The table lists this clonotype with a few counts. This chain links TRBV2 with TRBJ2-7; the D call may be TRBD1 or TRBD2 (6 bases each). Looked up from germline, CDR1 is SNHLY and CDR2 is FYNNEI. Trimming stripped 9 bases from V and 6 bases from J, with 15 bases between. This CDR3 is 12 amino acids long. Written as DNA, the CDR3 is TGTGCCAGTGGGTCAGGGGACTCCGAGCAGTACTTC. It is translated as CASGSGDSEQYF.

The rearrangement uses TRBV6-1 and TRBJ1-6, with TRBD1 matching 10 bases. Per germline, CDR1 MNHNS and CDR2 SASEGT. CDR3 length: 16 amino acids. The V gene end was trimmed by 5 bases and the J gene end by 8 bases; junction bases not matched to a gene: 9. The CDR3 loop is CASSHGTGVFYSPLHF. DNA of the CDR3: TGTGCCAGCAGTCATGGGACAGGGGTTTTCTATTCACCCCTCCACTTT.

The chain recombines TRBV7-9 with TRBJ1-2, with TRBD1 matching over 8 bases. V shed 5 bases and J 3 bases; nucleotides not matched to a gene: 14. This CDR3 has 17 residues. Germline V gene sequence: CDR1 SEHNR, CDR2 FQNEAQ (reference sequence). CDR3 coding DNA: TGTGCCAGCAGCCCACCGGGGGGGACAGGTATAGACTATGGCTACACCTTC. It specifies CASSPPGGTGIDYGYTF.

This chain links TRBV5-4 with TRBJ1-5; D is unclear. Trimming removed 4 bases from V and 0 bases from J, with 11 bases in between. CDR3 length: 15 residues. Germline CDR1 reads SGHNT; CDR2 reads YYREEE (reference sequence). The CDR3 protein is CASSRKPDSNQPQHF. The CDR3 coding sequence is TGTGCCAGCAGCCGGAAGCCGGATAGCAATCAGCCCCAGCATTTT.

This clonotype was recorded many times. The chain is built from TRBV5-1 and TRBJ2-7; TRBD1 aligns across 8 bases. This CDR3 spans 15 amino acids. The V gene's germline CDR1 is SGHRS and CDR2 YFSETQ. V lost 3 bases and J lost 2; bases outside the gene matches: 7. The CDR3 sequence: CASSSRDRPPYEQYF. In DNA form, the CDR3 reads TGCGCCAGCAGCTCCCGGGACAGGCCCCCCTACGAGCAGTACTTC.

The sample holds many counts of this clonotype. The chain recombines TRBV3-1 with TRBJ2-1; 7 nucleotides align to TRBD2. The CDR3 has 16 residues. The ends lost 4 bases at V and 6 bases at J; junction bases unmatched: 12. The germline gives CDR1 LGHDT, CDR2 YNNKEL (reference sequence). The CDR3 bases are TGTGCCAGCAGCCCCCAGACTAGCTGGGAAACCAATGAGCAGTTCTTC. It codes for CASSPQTSWETNEQFF.

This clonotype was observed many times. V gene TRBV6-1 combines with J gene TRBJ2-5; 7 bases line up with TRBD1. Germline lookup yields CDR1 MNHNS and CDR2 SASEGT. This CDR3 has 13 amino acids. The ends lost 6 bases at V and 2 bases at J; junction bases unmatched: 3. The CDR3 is CASRSRGQETQYF. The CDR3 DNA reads TGTGCCAGCAGGAGCAGGGGGCAAGAGACCCAGTACTTC.

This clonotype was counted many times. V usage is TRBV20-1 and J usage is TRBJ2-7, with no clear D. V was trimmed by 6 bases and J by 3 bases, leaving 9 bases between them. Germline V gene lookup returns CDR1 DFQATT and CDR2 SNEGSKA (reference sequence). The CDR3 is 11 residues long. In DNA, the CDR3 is TGCAGTGCACTCAAGGACTACGAGCAGTACTTC. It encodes CSALKDYEQYF.

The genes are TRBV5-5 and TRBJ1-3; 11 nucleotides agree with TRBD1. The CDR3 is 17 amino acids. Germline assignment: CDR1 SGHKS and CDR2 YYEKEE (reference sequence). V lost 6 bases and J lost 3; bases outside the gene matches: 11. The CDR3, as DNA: TGTGCCAGCACCCCTGCCGGGACAGGGGGATTTGGAAACACCATATATTTT. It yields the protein CASTPAGTGGFGNTIYF. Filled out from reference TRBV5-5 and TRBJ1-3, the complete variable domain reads DAGVTQSPTHLIKTRGQQVTLRCSPISGHKSVSWYQQVLGQGPQFIFQYYEKEERGRGNFPDRFSARQFPNYSSELNVNALLLGDSALYLCASTPAGTGGFGNTIYFGEGSWLTVV.

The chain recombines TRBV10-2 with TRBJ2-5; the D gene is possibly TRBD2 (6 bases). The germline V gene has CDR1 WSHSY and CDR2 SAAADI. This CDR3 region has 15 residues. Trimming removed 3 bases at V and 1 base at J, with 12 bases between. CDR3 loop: CASSELAGAQETQYF. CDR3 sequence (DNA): TGCGCCAGCAGTGAACTAGCAGGAGCCCAAGAGACCCAGTACTTC.

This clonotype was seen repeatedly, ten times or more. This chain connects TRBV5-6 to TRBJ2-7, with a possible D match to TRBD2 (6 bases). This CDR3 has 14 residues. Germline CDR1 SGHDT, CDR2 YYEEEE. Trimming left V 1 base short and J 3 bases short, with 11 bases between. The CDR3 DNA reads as TGTGCCAGCAGCTTGAAAGGCGGGGTCTACGAGCAGTACTTC. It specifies CASSLKGGVYEQYF.

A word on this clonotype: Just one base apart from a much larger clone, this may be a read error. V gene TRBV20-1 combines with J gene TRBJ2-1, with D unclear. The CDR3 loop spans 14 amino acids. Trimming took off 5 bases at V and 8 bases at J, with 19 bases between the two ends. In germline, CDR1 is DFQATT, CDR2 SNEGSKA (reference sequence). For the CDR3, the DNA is TGCAGTGCTGATCCCGAGGCGCACCGGGATGAGCAGTTCTTC. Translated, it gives CSADPEAHRDEQFF.

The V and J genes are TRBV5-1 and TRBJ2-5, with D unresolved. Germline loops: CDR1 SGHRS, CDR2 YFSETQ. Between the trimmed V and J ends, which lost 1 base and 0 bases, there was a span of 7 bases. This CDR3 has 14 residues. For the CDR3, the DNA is TGCGCCAGCAGCTTGCATGGGGACCAAGAGACCCAGTACTTC. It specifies CASSLHGDQETQYF.

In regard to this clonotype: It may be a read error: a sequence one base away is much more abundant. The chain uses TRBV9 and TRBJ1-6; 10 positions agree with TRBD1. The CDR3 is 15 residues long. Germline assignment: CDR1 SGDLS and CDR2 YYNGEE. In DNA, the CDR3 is TGTGCCAGCAGCTTTGAGGACAGGGGGACGTCACCCCTCCGCTTT. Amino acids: CASSFEDRGTSPLRF.

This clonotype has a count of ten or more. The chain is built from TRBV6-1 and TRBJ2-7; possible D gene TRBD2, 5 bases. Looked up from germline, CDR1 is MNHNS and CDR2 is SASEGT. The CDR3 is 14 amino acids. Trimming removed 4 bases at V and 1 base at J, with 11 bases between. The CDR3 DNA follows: TGTGCCAGCAGTGGAGGACGGAGGTCCTACGAGCAGTACTTC. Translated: CASSGGRRSYEQYF.